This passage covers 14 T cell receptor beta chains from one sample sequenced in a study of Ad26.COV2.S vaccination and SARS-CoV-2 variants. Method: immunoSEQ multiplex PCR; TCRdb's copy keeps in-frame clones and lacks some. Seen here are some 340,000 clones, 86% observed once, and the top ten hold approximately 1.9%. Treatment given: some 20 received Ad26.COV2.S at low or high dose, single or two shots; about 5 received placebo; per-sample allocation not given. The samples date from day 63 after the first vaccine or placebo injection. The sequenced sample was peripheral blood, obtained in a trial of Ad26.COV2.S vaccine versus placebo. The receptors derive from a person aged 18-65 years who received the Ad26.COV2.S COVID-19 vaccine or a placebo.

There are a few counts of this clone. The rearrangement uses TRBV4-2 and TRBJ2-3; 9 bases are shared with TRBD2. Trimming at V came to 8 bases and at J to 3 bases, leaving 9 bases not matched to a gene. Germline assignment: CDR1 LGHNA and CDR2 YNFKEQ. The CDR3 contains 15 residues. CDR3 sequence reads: CASQTQRGATDTQYF. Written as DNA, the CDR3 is TGTGCCAGCCAGACCCAGCGGGGGGCGACAGATACGCAGTATTTT.

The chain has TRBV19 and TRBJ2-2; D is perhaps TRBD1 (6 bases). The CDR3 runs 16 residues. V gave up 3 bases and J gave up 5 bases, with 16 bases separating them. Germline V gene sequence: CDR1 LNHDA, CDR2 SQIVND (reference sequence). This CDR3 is CASSIFLGRGTGELFF. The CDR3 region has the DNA TGTGCCAGTAGTATTTTCTTGGGCAGGGGAACCGGGGAGCTGTTTTTT. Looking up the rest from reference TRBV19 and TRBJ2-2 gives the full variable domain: DGGITQSPKYLFRKEGQNVTLSCEQNLNHDAMYWYRQDPGQGLRLIYYSQIVNDFQKGDIAEGYSVSREKKESFPLTVTSAQKNPTAFYLCASSIFLGRGTGELFFGEGSRLTVL.

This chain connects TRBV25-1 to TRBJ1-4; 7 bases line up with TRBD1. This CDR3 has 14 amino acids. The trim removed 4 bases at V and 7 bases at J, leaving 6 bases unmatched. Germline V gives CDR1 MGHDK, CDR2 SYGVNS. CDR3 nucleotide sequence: TGTGCCAGCAGTGGACAGGGTAAAGTTGAAAAACTGTTTTTT. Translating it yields CASSGQGKVEKLFF.

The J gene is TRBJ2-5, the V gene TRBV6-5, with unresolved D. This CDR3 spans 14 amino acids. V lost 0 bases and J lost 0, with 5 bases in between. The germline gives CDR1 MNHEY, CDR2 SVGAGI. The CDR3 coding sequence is TGTGCCAGCAGTTACTCGAACGACCAAGAGACCCAGTACTTC. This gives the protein CASSYSNDQETQYF.

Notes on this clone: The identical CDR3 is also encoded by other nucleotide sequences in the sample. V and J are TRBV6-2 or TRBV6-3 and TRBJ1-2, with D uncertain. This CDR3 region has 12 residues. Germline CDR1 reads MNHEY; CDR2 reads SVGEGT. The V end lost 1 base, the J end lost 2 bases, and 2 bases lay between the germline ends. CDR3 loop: CASSYLNYGYTF. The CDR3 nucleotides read TGTGCCAGCAGTTACTTGAACTATGGCTACACCTTC.

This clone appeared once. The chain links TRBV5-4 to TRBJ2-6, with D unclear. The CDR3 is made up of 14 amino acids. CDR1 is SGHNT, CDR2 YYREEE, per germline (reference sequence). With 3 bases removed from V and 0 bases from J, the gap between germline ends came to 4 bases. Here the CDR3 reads CASSSDSGANVLTF. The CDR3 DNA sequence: TGTGCCAGCAGCTCAGACTCTGGGGCCAACGTCCTGACTTTC.

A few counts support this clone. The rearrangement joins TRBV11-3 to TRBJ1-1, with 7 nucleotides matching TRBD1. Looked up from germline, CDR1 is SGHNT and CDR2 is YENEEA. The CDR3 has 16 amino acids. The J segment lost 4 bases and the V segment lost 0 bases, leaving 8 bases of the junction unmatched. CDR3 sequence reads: CASSLDGRGGSTEAFF. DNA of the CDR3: TGTGCCAGCAGCTTAGACGGCAGGGGGGGAAGCACTGAAGCTTTCTTT.

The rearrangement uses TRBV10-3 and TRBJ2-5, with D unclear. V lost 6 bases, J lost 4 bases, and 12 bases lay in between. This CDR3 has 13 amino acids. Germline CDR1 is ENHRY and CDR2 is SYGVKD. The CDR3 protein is CAISANTLETQYF. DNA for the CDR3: TGTGCCATCAGCGCAAATACTTTAGAGACCCAGTACTTC.

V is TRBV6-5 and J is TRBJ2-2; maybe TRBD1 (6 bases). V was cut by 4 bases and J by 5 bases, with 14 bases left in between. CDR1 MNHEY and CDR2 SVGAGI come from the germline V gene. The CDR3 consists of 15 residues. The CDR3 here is CASSSGTQGTGELFF. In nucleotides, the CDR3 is TGTGCCAGCAGTTCCGGGACACAAGGGACCGGGGAGCTGTTTTTT.

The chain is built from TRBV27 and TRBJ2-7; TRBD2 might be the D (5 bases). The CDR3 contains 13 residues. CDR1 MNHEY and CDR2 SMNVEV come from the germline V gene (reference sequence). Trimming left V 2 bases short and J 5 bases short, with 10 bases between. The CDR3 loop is CASSLAPRDEQYF. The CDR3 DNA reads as TGTGCCAGCAGTTTAGCCCCGAGGGACGAGCAGTACTTC.

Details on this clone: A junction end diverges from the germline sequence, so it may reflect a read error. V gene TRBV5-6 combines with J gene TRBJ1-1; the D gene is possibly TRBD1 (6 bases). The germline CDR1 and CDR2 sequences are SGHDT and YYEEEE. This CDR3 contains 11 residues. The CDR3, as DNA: TGTGCCAGCAGCTTGCGAGGGGGTGCAATCTTT. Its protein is CASSLRGGAIF. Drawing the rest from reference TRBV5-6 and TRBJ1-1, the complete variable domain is DAGVTQSPTHLIKTRGQQVTLRCSPKSGHDTVSWYQQALGQGPQFIFQYYEEEERQRGNFPDRFSGHQFPNYSSELNVNALLLGDSALYLCASSLRGGAIFGQGTRLTVV.

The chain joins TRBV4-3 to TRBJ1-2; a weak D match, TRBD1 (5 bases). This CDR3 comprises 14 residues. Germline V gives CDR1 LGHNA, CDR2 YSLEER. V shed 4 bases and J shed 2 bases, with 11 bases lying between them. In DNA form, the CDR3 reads TGCGCCAGCAGCCCCGATCGGGGGAACTATGGCTACACCTTC. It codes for CASSPDRGNYGYTF.

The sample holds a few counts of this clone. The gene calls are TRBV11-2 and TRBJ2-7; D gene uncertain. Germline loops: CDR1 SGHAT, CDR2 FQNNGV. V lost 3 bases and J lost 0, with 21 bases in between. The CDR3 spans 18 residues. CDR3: CASSFLSRVGSTSYEQYF. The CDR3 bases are TGTGCCAGCAGCTTTCTTTCCCGGGTCGGGTCGACCTCCTACGAGCAGTACTTC.

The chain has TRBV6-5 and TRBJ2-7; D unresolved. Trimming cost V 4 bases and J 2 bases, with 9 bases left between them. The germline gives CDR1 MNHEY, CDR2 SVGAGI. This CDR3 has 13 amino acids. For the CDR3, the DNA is TGTGCCAGCAGTTTAATTGCGGCCTACGAGCAGTACTTC. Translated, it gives CASSLIAAYEQYF.